The 20 T cell receptor beta chains below were found in one sample sequenced in a study of T cells in Graves' hyperthyroidism and ophthalmopathy. RNA transcripts provided the source from which TCR beta CDR3 regions were amplified. The study used the HTBI primer set for a first-round RT-PCR of the TCR CDR3. MiXCR, run by TCRdb on the multiplex PCR reads, gives a single entry per CDR3 protein. The sample yields approximately 610,000 distinct CDR3 sequences, around 15% seen once. Sequenced sample: blood. The receptors originated from a woman aged 40 to 55 with Graves' ophthalmopathy.

This clonotype has a handful of counts. Compared with germline, one end of the junction differs, possibly owing to a read error. The DNA of the CDR3 is TGTGCCAGCAGTCCGACCCGTGGTCCGATGGGGACTGAAACTTTCTTT. The encoded protein is CASSPTRGPMGTETFF. The chain links TRBV28 to TRBJ1-1; TRBD1 is a possible D gene (5 bases). CDR1 and CDR2 (germline): MDHEN, SYDVKM. This CDR3 has 16 residues.

This clonotype was counted many times. The chain couples TRBV19 to TRBJ1-6; D perhaps matches TRBD1 (6 bases). The V gene lost 10 bases and the J gene lost 16 bases, with 20 bases spanning the gap. The CDR3 extends over 12 amino acids. From germline, CDR1 is LNHDA and CDR2 SQIVND (reference sequence). CDR3 in amino acids: CATSIDRKPLHF. In DNA form, the CDR3 reads TGTGCCACCTCGATCGACAGGAAACCTCTCCACTTT.

The chain carries TRBV5-1 and TRBJ2-5; no clear D. Trimming stripped 2 bases from V and 4 bases from J, with 12 bases between. CDR1 is SGHRS, CDR2 YFSETQ, per germline. This CDR3 is built from 14 residues. The CDR3 coding sequence is TGCGCCAGCAGCTTTTCAGATCCGAGAGAGACCCAGTACTTC. The encoded protein is CASSFSDPRETQYF.

This chain uses TRBV4-3 with TRBJ2-7, with D perhaps matching TRBD1 (6 bases). V was clipped by 1 base and J by 2 bases, with 9 bases between them. The CDR3 is 14 amino acids. Germline V gene data show CDR1 as LGHNA and CDR2 as YSLEER. This CDR3 is CASSQGTAAYEQYF. The CDR3 nucleotides read TGCGCCAGCAGCCAAGGGACAGCAGCCTACGAGCAGTACTTC.

This clonotype showed up just a few times. The CDR3 here is CSARDLAGGTKHPETQYF. The CDR3 region has the DNA TGCAGTGCTAGAGATTTGGCGGGCGGGACAAAACACCCAGAGACCCAGTACTTC. V and J are TRBV20-1 and TRBJ2-5; the D call may be TRBD1 or TRBD2 (6 bases each). This CDR3 contains 18 residues. Per the germline V gene, CDR1 is DFQATT and CDR2 is SNEGSKA (reference sequence). The ends were cut back, 0 bases at V and 4 bases at J, with 24 bases in the middle.

This clonotype showed up just a few times. The chain combines TRBV7-2 with TRBJ2-3; D not certain. Germline V gene lookup returns CDR1 SGHTA and CDR2 FQGNSA. Trimming shortened V by 1 base and J by 4 bases, and 9 bases separated the two germline ends. The CDR3 extends over 14 amino acids. CDR3 sequence: CASSLGASADTQYF. The CDR3 DNA sequence: TGTGCCAGCAGCTTAGGTGCCAGCGCAGATACGCAGTATTTT.

This clonotype was recorded many times. The J gene is TRBJ2-5, the V gene TRBV14, with D unclear. The germline CDR1 and CDR2 sequences are SGHDN and FVKESK. With 3 bases removed from V and 2 bases from J, the gap between germline ends came to 13 bases. The CDR3 covers 15 residues. For the CDR3, the DNA is TGTGCCAGCAGCCACCCGGGCACAGCACAAGAGACCCAGTACTTC. It specifies CASSHPGTAQETQYF.

The chain carries TRBV20-1 and TRBJ2-2; 7 nucleotides align to TRBD2. The CDR3 sequence is 16 residues long. Germline V CDR1 and CDR2: DFQATT, SNEGSKA (reference sequence). The V segment lost 0 bases and the J segment 5 bases; nucleotides outside the gene matches: 9. In DNA, the CDR3 is TGCAGTGCTAGAGATTATGGCGGGAGACCTACCGGGGAGCTGTTTTTT. Its translation is CSARDYGGRPTGELFF.

This chain connects TRBV18 to TRBJ1-2; D may be TRBD1 (5 bases). V was pared by 3 bases and J by 4 bases, with 12 bases between. CDR3 length: 14 amino acids. The V gene's germline CDR1 is KGHSH and CDR2 LQKENI. CDR3 in DNA: TGTGCCAGCTCACCCGAGACAGTGGGCTATGGCTACACCTTC. Its translation: CASSPETVGYGYTF.

This clonotype was recorded many times. The chain links TRBV19 to TRBJ2-2, with D possibly TRBD2 on 7 matching bases. Trimming took off 6 bases at V and 1 base at J, with 15 bases between the two ends. The CDR3 length is 16 residues. Germline V lookup: CDR1 LNHDA, CDR2 SQIVND (reference sequence). The CDR3 loop reads CASRGLRTENTGELFF. DNA for the CDR3: TGTGCCAGTAGGGGACTAAGGACAGAGAACACCGGGGAGCTGTTTTTT.

This clonotype was seen a few times. The J gene is TRBJ1-1, the V gene TRBV6-1; 7 bases agree with TRBD1. The J segment lost 4 bases and the V segment lost 8 bases, leaving 10 bases of the junction unmatched. This CDR3 has 14 residues. CDR1 MNHNS and CDR2 SASEGT come from the germline V gene. Here the CDR3 DNA reads TGTGCCAGCGGAATAGGGGGCGCGAGCACTGAAGCTTTCTTT. This sequence encodes CASGIGGASTEAFF.

There are many counts of this clonotype. This rearrangement joins TRBV27 to TRBJ2-4, with D possibly TRBD2 on 5 matching bases. V shed 1 base and J shed 0 bases, with 10 bases lying between them. This CDR3 contains 16 residues. The germline V gene encodes CDR1 MNHEY and CDR2 SMNVEV (reference sequence). The DNA for the CDR3 is TGTGCCAGCAGTTTATGGGCCGGACTAGCCAAAAACATTCAGTACTTC. Translated: CASSLWAGLAKNIQYF.

The chain recombines TRBV5-5 with TRBJ2-2; D remains ambiguous. The CDR3 spans 14 residues. V lost 4 bases and J lost 4, with 11 bases in between. Germline V gene data show CDR1 as SGHKS and CDR2 as YYEKEE (reference sequence). CDR3 sequence: CASSAPYATGELFF. The CDR3 region has the DNA TGTGCCAGCAGCGCCCCATACGCCACCGGGGAGCTGTTTTTT.

This clonotype has a count of ten or more. CDR3: CASSLSDSYGYTF. The CDR3 region has the DNA TGTGCCAGCAGTTTATCCGACAGCTATGGCTACACCTTC. This rearrangement joins TRBV27 to TRBJ1-2; D is perhaps TRBD1 (5 bases). Looked up from germline, CDR1 is MNHEY and CDR2 is SMNVEV (reference sequence). CDR3 length equals 13 residues. The V end lost 0 bases, the J end lost 4 bases, and 6 bases lay between the germline ends.

This clonotype was observed at least ten times. The chain carries TRBV12-3 or TRBV12-4 and TRBJ1-2; D uncertain. This CDR3 is 12 amino acids long. The germline V and J ends were trimmed by 4 bases and 1 base, with 4 bases remaining between them. The CDR3 DNA follows: TGTGCCAGCAGTTACGATAACTATGGCTACACCTTC. As protein: CASSYDNYGYTF.

The rearrangement joins TRBV6-1 to TRBJ2-7; 8 bases align to TRBD2. The J segment lost 4 bases and the V segment lost 4 bases, leaving 6 bases of the junction unmatched. This CDR3 spans 14 amino acids. Germline values: CDR1 MNHNS, CDR2 SASEGT. CDR3 DNA sequence: TGTGCCAGCAGTGGCGGGGGGCTGCGGTACGAGCAGTACTTC. Its protein product is CASSGGGLRYEQYF.

This chain joins TRBV12-3 or TRBV12-4 and TRBJ2-2; D is undetermined. There are 16 residues in the CDR3. The V and J ends lost 5 bases and 0 bases respectively, with 13 bases between them. CDR3 bases: TGTGCCAGCAGTGAGTTTCCCAAAACGAACACCGGGGAGCTGTTTTTT. Translation: CASSEFPKTNTGELFF.

This clonotype was detected only a few times. The chain links TRBV7-3 to TRBJ2-3, with 7 nucleotides matching TRBD2. Germline V gene data show CDR1 as SGHTA and CDR2 as FQGTGA. The CDR3 runs 14 residues. V lost 5 bases and J lost 4; bases outside the gene matches: 6. CDR3 amino acids: CASSLSGGPDTQYF. The CDR3 coding sequence is TGTGCCAGCAGCCTCTCGGGGGGACCAGATACGCAGTATTTT.

This sequence joins TRBV28 and TRBJ1-2; tentative D call: TRBD1 (6 bases). This CDR3 has 14 amino acids. With 5 bases removed from V and 5 bases from J, the gap between germline ends came to 15 bases. The germline V gene encodes CDR1 MDHEN and CDR2 SYDVKM. Here the CDR3 DNA reads TGTGCCAGCAGTGCTTCCGGGACAAATTATGGCTACACCTTC. This gives the protein CASSASGTNYGYTF.

This clonotype was recorded at least ten times. This sequence joins TRBV29-1 and TRBJ2-5; D unclear. Germline loops: CDR1 SQVTM, CDR2 ANQGSEA. V shed 8 bases and J shed 2 bases, with 9 bases lying between them. This CDR3 region has 11 residues. CDR3 in amino acids: CSPRLQETQYF. The CDR3, as DNA: TGCAGCCCCCGGTTGCAAGAGACCCAGTACTTC.